The entry below gives a single T cell receptor (beta chain) sequence along with its context. Its antigen is unidentified. The sample comes from a study of a mutant IDH1 vaccine in newly diagnosed glioma. Using immunoSEQ multiplex PCR, the repertoire was profiled, and TCRdb retains in-frame clones only, with some absent. Of more than 55,000 clones detected, 84% appear once; the ten largest clones hold over 3.5%. V was pared by 7 bases and J by 3 bases, with 9 bases between. The CDR3 is 12 amino acids. Per the germline V gene, CDR1 is SEHNR and CDR2 is FQNEAQ (reference sequence). Documented time point: week 35, safety follow-up. Every single dose of the vaccine, 300 ug of mutant IDH1 20-mer peptide, came with topical imiquimod.

This receptor was obtained from a man aged 25 to 45 with glioma. The genes are TRBV7-9 and TRBJ1-1, with unresolved D. The sample consisted of PBMCs, taken from a glioma patient whose treatment included an IDH1 peptide vaccine. CDR3 DNA: TGTGCCAGCACCCCGGATGACACTGAAGCTTTCTTT. Encoded protein: CASTPDDTEAFF. The entire variable domain, with the rest obtained from reference TRBV7-9 and TRBJ1-1, is as follows: DTGVSQNPRHKITKRGQNVTFRCDPISEHNRLYWYRQTLGQGPEFLTYFQNEAQLEKSRLLSDRFSAERPKGSFSTLEIQRTEQGDSAMYLCASTPDDTEAFFGQGTRLTVV.